The next 29 T cell receptor beta chains were all read from a single sample in a study of cytomegalovirus exposure and HLA in healthy donors. The PCR ran on 60 Vbeta and 13 Jbeta primers. Sequenced by immunoSEQ multiplex PCR; TCRdb stores in-frame clones only, minus some. There are roughly 180,000 clones in the sample; roughly 83% occur only once, and around 0.26% lies in the top ten. Sample: PBMCs. The receptors were sampled from a boy aged 5-17 years in good health and CMV-seronegative.

This clone was seen a few times. The chain links TRBV6-5 to TRBJ2-7; TRBD2 agrees at 7 bases. Germline assignment: CDR1 MNHEY and CDR2 SVGAGI. The CDR3 runs 15 residues. The V gene end was trimmed by 0 bases and the J gene end by 5 bases; junction bases not matched to a gene: 7. CDR3 nucleotides: TGTGCCAGCAGTTACTCGGGGAGGGCCCTGAACGAGCAGTACTTC. This translates into CASSYSGRALNEQYF.

This clone showed up just once. V is TRBV11-2 and J is TRBJ1-1; D not certain. From germline, CDR1 is SGHAT and CDR2 FQNNGV. The CDR3 length is 14 residues. V lost 1 base to trimming and J lost 2 bases, with 8 bases between them. The CDR3, as DNA: TGTGCCAGCAGCTTAGGGGCCGGAAACACTGAAGCTTTCTTT. It specifies CASSLGAGNTEAFF.

The chain is built from TRBV5-8 and TRBJ1-1; the match to TRBD1 covers 9 bases. The CDR3 consists of 17 residues. Germline V gene data show CDR1 as SGHTS and CDR2 as YDEGEE. The V and J ends lost 4 bases and 6 bases, in that order; junction bases with no gene match: 16. This CDR3 is CASSPRTGDLVLPEAFF. CDR3 sequence (DNA): TGTGCCAGCAGCCCTAGGACAGGGGATTTAGTATTGCCTGAAGCTTTCTTT.

This rearrangement joins TRBV15 to TRBJ2-1, with 7 bases fitting TRBD1. The CDR3 contains 15 residues. After removal of 3 bases from V and 5 bases from J, the junction contained 7 bases not matched to a gene. Germline V gene data show CDR1 as LNHNV and CDR2 as YYDKDF (reference sequence). The CDR3 coding sequence is TGTGCCACCAGCAGTCCGGGACAGACAAACAATGAGCAGTTCTTC. Amino acid sequence: CATSSPGQTNNEQFF.

This clone was observed a few times. This sequence joins TRBV7-6 and TRBJ2-2; TRBD1 is a possible D gene (5 bases). Germline CDR1 reads SGHVS; CDR2 reads FNYEAQ. Trimming pared 2 bases from V and 5 bases from J, leaving 12 bases between. The CDR3 is 15 residues long. The CDR3 nucleotides are TGTGCCAGCAGCTTATGGGGCACAGAAACCGGGGAGCTGTTTTTT. This sequence encodes CASSLWGTETGELFF. The variable domain in full, completed from reference TRBV7-6 and TRBJ2-2, reads GAGVSQSPRYKVTKRGQDVALRCDPISGHVSLYWYRQALGQGPEFLTYFNYEAQQDKSGLPNDRFSAERPEGSISTLTIQRTEQRDSAMYRCASSLWGTETGELFFGEGSRLTVL.

This rearrangement joins TRBV5-4 to TRBJ1-2; 8 positions agree with TRBD1. J was trimmed by 8 bases and V by 3 bases; bases with no gene match: 9. The CDR3 runs to 14 residues. CDR1 is SGHNT and CDR2 is YYREEE in the germline V gene (reference sequence). In DNA, the CDR3 is TGTGCCAGCAGCTCAGGGGGCGTATTGCGCGGCTACACCTTC. Its translation is CASSSGGVLRGYTF.

This chain uses TRBV21-1 with TRBJ2-7; the table's D gene call, TRBD2, was not cross checked with the DNA. TRBV21-1 is tagged as a pseudogene. This CDR3 has 15 amino acids. Here the CDR3 DNA reads TGTGCCAGCAGCAAAAGAGTTCGTCCCACCTACGAGCAGTACTTC. Translated, it gives CASSKRVRPTYEQYF.

The V gene is TRBV28, the J gene TRBJ1-5; D is perhaps TRBD1 (6 bases). Trimming took off 5 bases at V and 8 bases at J, with 16 bases between the two ends. Germline CDR1 reads MDHEN; CDR2 reads SYDVKM. The CDR3 runs to 14 residues. CDR3 nucleotides: TGTGCCAGCAGTGGGGGCCCAGGGATGAAGCCCCAGCATTTT. Its translation is CASSGGPGMKPQHF.

This chain joins TRBV9 and TRBJ2-7; D perhaps matches TRBD1 (5 bases). V lost 5 bases to trimming and J lost 7 bases, with 10 bases between them. CDR3 size: 11 residues. The germline CDR1 and CDR2 sequences are SGDLS and YYNGEE. CDR3 bases: TGTGCCAGCAGTGGCGACAGTGAGCAGTACTTC. The encoded protein is CASSGDSEQYF. Full variable domain (remainder filled in from reference TRBV9 and TRBJ2-7): DSGVTQTPKHLITATGQRVTLRCSPRSGDLSVYWYQQSLDQGLQFLIQYYNGEERAKGNILERFSAQQFPDLHSELNLSSLELGDSALYFCASSGDSEQYFGPGTRLTVT.

In its sample, this clone was seen a few times. The chain carries TRBV5-4 and TRBJ1-2; the match to TRBD1 covers 7 bases. Per the germline V gene, CDR1 is SGHNT and CDR2 is YYREEE (reference sequence). V was pared by 4 bases and J by 3 bases, with 6 bases of the junction left unmatched. CDR3 length equals 14 residues. As DNA, the CDR3 is TGTGCCAGCAGCCCGGGGACAGTCGACTATGGCTACACCTTC. Encoded protein: CASSPGTVDYGYTF.

The chain has TRBV6-1 and TRBJ2-4; TRBD1 matches at 9 bases. This CDR3 comprises 13 residues. Germline CDR1 is MNHNS and CDR2 is SASEGT. V trimming: 6 bases; J trimming: 9 bases; junction bases outside the gene matches: 6. DNA for the CDR3: TGTGCCAGCAGAGAGGGACAGGGAACCATTCAGTACTTC. The encoded protein is CASREGQGTIQYF.

The J gene is TRBJ2-3, the V gene TRBV9; 16 positions match TRBD2. Germline assignment: CDR1 SGDLS and CDR2 YYNGEE. This CDR3 is built from 15 residues. V was pared by 4 bases and J by 11 bases, with 7 bases of the junction left unmatched. The CDR3 DNA reads TGTGCCAGCAGCCCCGGGACTAGCGGGGGGGATGTGCAGTATTTT. Translating it yields CASSPGTSGGDVQYF.

In nucleotides, the CDR3 is TGCAGCGTTTCTCCCCCCCGAGGAGGGAGGCATGAGCAGTTCTTC. Translating gives CSVSPPRGGRHEQFF. The chain joins TRBV29-1 to TRBJ2-1, with D perhaps TRBD2 (6 bases). The V gene lost 5 bases and the J gene lost 8 bases, with 22 bases spanning the gap. This CDR3 is 15 amino acids long. Germline CDR1 SQVTM, CDR2 ANQGSEA.

This clone was seen a few times. The V gene is TRBV11-3, the J gene TRBJ2-5; D remains unclear. This CDR3 contains 12 residues. CDR1 and CDR2 from the germline V gene are SGHNT and YENEEA. V was pared by 5 bases and J by 2 bases, with 6 bases between. For the CDR3, the DNA is TGTGCCAGCAGCGCGACACAAGAGACCCAGTACTTC. Translating gives CASSATQETQYF.

The genes are TRBV7-9 and TRBJ2-5; 9 nucleotides match TRBD2. The germline V gene has CDR1 SEHNR and CDR2 FQNEAQ (reference sequence). With 4 bases clipped from V and 3 bases from J, the junction kept 12 bases outside the gene matches. This CDR3 is built from 17 residues. The CDR3 bases are TGTGCCAGCAGCTCAGGGGTTTTAATAGCGGGGGAAGAGACCCAGTACTTC. Encoded protein: CASSSGVLIAGEETQYF.

This chain links TRBV4-1 with TRBJ2-7; possibly TRBD1 for D (6 bases). Germline CDR1 is MGHRA and CDR2 is YSYEKL. The CDR3 extends over 14 amino acids. Trimming removed 2 bases from V and 6 bases from J, with 14 bases in between. In nucleotides, the CDR3 is TGCGCCAGCAGCCAACCCGGACAGTCCGGCGAGCAGTACTTC. As protein: CASSQPGQSGEQYF.

The gene calls are TRBV5-1 and TRBJ2-3; a possible D gene is TRBD2 (6 bases). V was cut by 4 bases and J by 9 bases, with 21 bases left in between. CDR1 is SGHRS, CDR2 YFSETQ, per germline. The CDR3 is 15 residues long. The CDR3 coding sequence is TGCGCCAGCAGCCCCCCGCGGGGCGCCATCGACACGCAGTATTTT. This sequence encodes CASSPPRGAIDTQYF.

The V gene is TRBV6-1, the J gene TRBJ2-7; 8 bases are a match to TRBD2. V shed 7 bases, J shed 2 bases, and the junction held 10 bases outside the gene matches. The germline gives CDR1 MNHNS, CDR2 SASEGT. This CDR3 is 15 amino acids long. The CDR3 DNA follows: TGTGCCAGCACCGAGGGCGGGAGGATCCCCTACGAGCAGTACTTC. This codes for CASTEGGRIPYEQYF.

Here the CDR3 reads CASSYRGMGEQYF. In DNA form, the CDR3 reads TGTGCCAGCAGTTACCGGGGGATGGGGGAGCAGTACTTC. This chain links TRBV6-5 with TRBJ2-7; TRBD2 might be the D (6 bases). Germline assignment: CDR1 MNHEY and CDR2 SVGAGI. Trimming removed 2 bases from V and 7 bases from J, with 12 bases in between. The CDR3 spans 13 residues.

This clone was seen only once. V is TRBV18 and J is TRBJ2-2, with 7 positions matching TRBD1. The CDR3 is 15 residues long. V lost 5 bases to trimming and J lost 1 base; unmatched junction nucleotides: 4. The germline gives CDR1 KGHSH, CDR2 LQKENI. CDR3 nucleotide sequence: TGTGCCAGCTCAACTCGACAGGGGAACACCGGGGAGCTGTTTTTT. As protein: CASSTRQGNTGELFF.

V gene TRBV7-8 combines with J gene TRBJ1-2; tentatively, D is TRBD1 (6 bases). Trimming stripped 1 base from V and 4 bases from J, with 19 bases between. The CDR3 contains 17 residues. Germline lookup yields CDR1 SGHVS and CDR2 FQNEAQ. CDR3 region: CASSLGATGMSVYGYTF. DNA of the CDR3: TGTGCCAGCAGCTTAGGCGCAACAGGGATGAGCGTCTATGGCTACACCTTC.

The chain has TRBV29-1 and TRBJ1-1; D gene unclear. V was clipped by 2 bases and J by 0 bases, with 10 bases between them. There are 14 residues in the CDR3. CDR1 is SQVTM and CDR2 is ANQGSEA in the germline V gene. The CDR3: CSVEKVAVNTEAFF. CDR3 sequence (DNA): TGCAGCGTTGAAAAGGTAGCAGTGAACACTGAAGCTTTCTTT.

This clone occurred once. The CDR3 bases are TGTGCCTGGAGTAAACAGGGTTTACAAGAGGCTTTCTTT. Protein sequence: CAWSKQGLQEAFF. The chain links TRBV30 to TRBJ1-1; tentatively, D is TRBD1 (6 bases). Germline-derived CDR1 and CDR2 are GTSNPN and SVGIG (reference sequence). V was clipped by 2 bases and J by 11 bases, with 18 bases between them. This CDR3 has 13 amino acids.

The rearrangement uses TRBV9 and TRBJ2-3; maybe TRBD1 (5 bases). With 1 base removed from V and 2 bases from J, the gap between germline ends came to 14 bases. CDR3 length: 16 amino acids. Germline V gives CDR1 SGDLS, CDR2 YYNGEE. CDR3 sequence: CASSVRQGSITDTQYF. Written as DNA, the CDR3 is TGTGCCAGCAGCGTACGTCAGGGTTCGATCACAGATACGCAGTATTTT.

The CDR3 DNA sequence: TGTGCCTGGAACTTAGACAGAATCGTGAATGGCTACACCTTC. Translating it yields CAWNLDRIVNGYTF. V and J are TRBV30 and TRBJ1-2, with TRBD1 as a possible D gene (5 bases). Per germline, CDR1 GTSNPN and CDR2 SVGIG (reference sequence). The CDR3 extends over 14 amino acids. V was cut by 4 bases and J by 6 bases, with 18 bases left in between.

V usage is TRBV7-2 and J usage is TRBJ2-1; D may be TRBD2 (7 bases). Trimming took 0 bases from V and 4 from J, leaving 10 bases between them. CDR1 and CDR2 from the germline V gene are SGHTA and FQGNSA. The CDR3 has 15 residues. The CDR3 bases are TGTGCCAGCAGCTTAGCGGGGGGGCGGTACAATGAGCAGTTCTTC. Amino acids: CASSLAGGRYNEQFF.

V gene TRBV5-4 combines with J gene TRBJ2-3, with 8 bases lining up with TRBD2. The V segment lost 1 base and the J segment 1 base; nucleotides outside the gene matches: 5. Per the germline V gene, CDR1 is SGHNT and CDR2 is YYREEE (reference sequence). The CDR3 extends over 16 amino acids. Here the CDR3 DNA reads TGTGCCAGCAGCTTGCCCAAACTAGCGGGCACAGATACGCAGTATTTT. Its protein product is CASSLPKLAGTDTQYF.

The V and J genes are TRBV6-1 and TRBJ1-5; the match to TRBD1 covers 7 bases. The CDR3 totals 16 residues. Trimming removed 1 base from V and 0 bases from J; junction bases left unmatched: 3. The germline V gene encodes CDR1 MNHNS and CDR2 SASEGT. CDR3 sequence: CASSEGTGLSNQPQHF. The CDR3, as DNA: TGTGCCAGCAGTGAAGGGACAGGACTTAGCAATCAGCCCCAGCATTTT.

V usage is TRBV6-6 and J usage is TRBJ1-2, with D maybe TRBD1 (5 bases). Between the trimmed V and J ends, which lost 0 bases and 3 bases, there was a span of 14 bases. Germline V gene data show CDR1 as MNHNY and CDR2 as SVGAGI (reference sequence). The CDR3 has 16 amino acids. CDR3 region: CASSYSRGAGDYGYTF. CDR3 nucleotides: TGTGCCAGCAGTTACTCGAGGGGAGCGGGAGACTATGGCTACACCTTC.